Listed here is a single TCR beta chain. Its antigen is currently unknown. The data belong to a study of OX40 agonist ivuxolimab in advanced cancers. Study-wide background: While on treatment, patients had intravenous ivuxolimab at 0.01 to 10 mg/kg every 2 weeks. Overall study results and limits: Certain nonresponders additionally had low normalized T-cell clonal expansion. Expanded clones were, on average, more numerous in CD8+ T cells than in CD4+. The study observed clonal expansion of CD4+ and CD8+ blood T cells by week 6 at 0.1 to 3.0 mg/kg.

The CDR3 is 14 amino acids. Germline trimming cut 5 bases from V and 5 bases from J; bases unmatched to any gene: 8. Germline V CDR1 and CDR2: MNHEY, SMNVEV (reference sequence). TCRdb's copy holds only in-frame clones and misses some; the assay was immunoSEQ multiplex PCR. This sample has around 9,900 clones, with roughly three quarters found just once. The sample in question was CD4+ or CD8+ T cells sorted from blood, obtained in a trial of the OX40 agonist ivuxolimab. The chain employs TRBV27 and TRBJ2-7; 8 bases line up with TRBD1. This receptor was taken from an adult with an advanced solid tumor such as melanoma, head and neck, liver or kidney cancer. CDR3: CASSIRGTGHEQYF. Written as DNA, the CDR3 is TGTGCCAGCAGTATCCGAGGGACAGGACACGAGCAGTACTTC.